This T cell receptor (beta chain) is from a study of beta chain features in type 1 diabetes. This clone was seen only a few times. The sample holds other DNA sequences that translate to the same CDR3. Isolated RNA was reverse transcribed in full, so expressed TCRB transcripts were sequenced. Profiling relied on immunoSEQ multiplex PCR, and the TCRdb table lists in-frame clones only, not all of them. Of 900,000 or so clones in the sample, about a sixth were seen once. Germline V gene data show CDR1 as SGHNT and CDR2 as YYREEE (reference sequence). V trimming: 4 bases; J trimming: 1 base; junction bases outside the gene matches: 4. The CDR3 spans 14 residues.

The chain joins TRBV5-4 to TRBJ1-1; 7 positions match TRBD1. The specimen was naive CD4+ T cells from blood. This TCR was sampled from a young woman in good health. The CDR3 nucleotides are TGTGCCAGCAGCCCCCGGGACAGGAACACTGAAGCTTTCTTT. This sequence encodes CASSPRDRNTEAFF.